The 20 T cell receptor beta chains below were found in one sample sequenced in a study of control samples from healthy donors and cancer patients. The table came from immunoSEQ multiplex PCR; TCRdb's copy has only in-frame clones and leaves some out. This sample carries roughly 69,000 clones, more than 80% of them seen once, and the ten largest clones take approximately 14%. Sequenced material: blood. Receptors were obtained from a man in his fifties or sixties in good health.

The chain carries TRBV7-2 and TRBJ2-1; D tentatively fits TRBD1 or TRBD2 (5 bases each). Germline V gene data show CDR1 as SGHTA and CDR2 as FQGNSA. There are 17 residues in the CDR3. V was clipped by 0 bases and J by 6 bases, with 18 bases between them. CDR3 amino acids: CASSLAPLALRGNEQFF. CDR3 nucleotide sequence: TGTGCCAGCAGCTTAGCGCCTCTAGCACTGAGGGGCAATGAGCAGTTCTTC.

The chain couples TRBV29-1 to TRBJ2-7; D may be TRBD2 (6 bases). The CDR3 totals 14 residues. V lost 1 base and J 4 bases, leaving 14 bases between the germline ends. Germline V gene sequence: CDR1 SQVTM, CDR2 ANQGSEA. CDR3 in DNA: TGCAGCGTTGAAGTCGTCGGGAGAGAATACGAGCAGTACTTC. As protein: CSVEVVGREYEQYF.

The chain employs TRBV3-1 (or the pseudogene TRBV3-2) and TRBJ2-1, with D possibly being TRBD2 (5 bases). The V end lost 5 bases, the J end lost 7 bases, and 21 bases lay between the germline ends. Germline V CDR1 and CDR2: LGHDT, YNNKEL (reference sequence). The CDR3 sequence is 16 residues long. CDR3: CASSGSGLPPKNEQFF. DNA for the CDR3: TGTGCCAGCAGCGGGAGTGGGCTACCACCGAAAAATGAGCAGTTCTTC.

The V and J genes are TRBV7-9 and TRBJ2-2; tentative D call: TRBD2 (6 bases). Trimming took 6 bases from V and 0 from J, leaving 11 bases between them. Germline CDR1 is SEHNR and CDR2 is FQNEAQ (reference sequence). The CDR3 is 15 residues long. The CDR3 DNA sequence: TGTGCCAGCAGTCTGGCGGGAACGAACACCGGGGAGCTGTTTTTT. This codes for CASSLAGTNTGELFF.

In this sample, this clone turned up a few times. This chain links TRBV29-1 with TRBJ1-1, with 7 bases fitting TRBD1. The germline CDR1 and CDR2 sequences are SQVTM and ANQGSEA. With V trimmed by 3 bases and J by 4 bases, 8 bases remained unmatched. CDR3 length equals 14 residues. CDR3 in DNA: TGCAGCGTTGACGAACAGGGGCTAGGCACTGAAGCTTTCTTT. Its protein is CSVDEQGLGTEAFF.

The gene calls are TRBV25-1 and TRBJ1-2; 9 bases are shared with TRBD1. The CDR3 is 14 residues long. CDR1 is MGHDK, CDR2 SYGVNS, per germline. The trim removed 4 bases at V and 4 bases at J, leaving 4 bases unmatched. CDR3 DNA: TGTGCCAGCAGTGGCTCGACAGGGGGCTATGGCTACACCTTC. This sequence encodes CASSGSTGGYGYTF.

The chain recombines TRBV6-5 with TRBJ1-1, with unresolved D. Germline lookup yields CDR1 MNHEY and CDR2 SVGAGI. The V gene lost 6 bases and the J gene lost 1 base, with 15 bases spanning the gap. This CDR3 is built from 15 residues. The CDR3: CASRKVERPNTEAFF. The CDR3 bases are TGTGCCAGCAGGAAAGTGGAACGGCCGAACACTGAAGCTTTCTTT.

This rearrangement joins TRBV5-4 to TRBJ1-1, with D uncertain. Germline CDR1 is SGHNT and CDR2 is YYREEE (reference sequence). Between the trimmed V and J ends, which lost 1 base and 4 bases, there was a span of 11 bases. The CDR3 extends over 14 amino acids. CDR3 nucleotide sequence: TGTGCCAGCAGCTTGAGGGTTGGGAGCACTGAAGCTTTCTTT. Translating gives CASSLRVGSTEAFF.

J is TRBJ2-7 and V is TRBV29-1; D not certain. Germline V gene lookup returns CDR1 SQVTM and CDR2 ANQGSEA. This CDR3 is built from 14 residues. Trimming removed 1 base at V and 0 bases at J, with 10 bases between. CDR3 in DNA: TGCAGCGTTGAAGTGCGAAGGAGCTCCTACGAGCAGTACTTC. This sequence encodes CSVEVRRSSYEQYF.

The genes are TRBV19 and TRBJ1-5; 8 nucleotides agree with TRBD1. Trimming at V came to 6 bases and at J to 4 bases, leaving 2 bases not matched to a gene. The germline V gene encodes CDR1 LNHDA and CDR2 SQIVND (reference sequence). The CDR3 contains 13 residues. In DNA form, the CDR3 reads TGTGCCAGTAGAGGACAGGGAAATCAGCCCCAGCATTTT. Its translation is CASRGQGNQPQHF.

The chain joins TRBV5-1 to TRBJ1-1, with 9 bases lining up with TRBD1. Trimming cost V 3 bases and J 2 bases; bases outside gene matches: 5. Per the germline V gene, CDR1 is SGHRS and CDR2 is YFSETQ. The CDR3 consists of 15 residues. CDR3 loop: CASSSQGAPNTEAFF. The CDR3 DNA reads TGCGCCAGCAGCTCACAGGGGGCCCCTAACACTGAAGCTTTCTTT.

V is TRBV30 and J is TRBJ1-4; weak D call: TRBD1 (6 bases). Germline V CDR1 and CDR2: GTSNPN, SVGIG (reference sequence). The CDR3 covers 14 residues. V was shortened by 3 bases and J by 5 bases, with 13 bases between the two germline ends. In DNA, the CDR3 is TGTGCCTGGAGGCTTCAAGGGGGGAATGAAAAACTGTTTTTT. It is translated as CAWRLQGGNEKLFF. Together with reference TRBV30 and TRBJ1-4, the CDR3 gives the full variable domain: SQTIHQWPATLVQPVGSPLSLECTVEGTSNPNLYWYRQAAGRGLQLLFYSVGIGQISSEVPQNLSASRPQDRQFILSSKKLLLSDSGFYLCAWRLQGGNEKLFFGSGTQLSVL.

The rearrangement joins TRBV5-8 to TRBJ1-4, with 7 bases identical to TRBD1. The J segment lost 4 bases and the V segment lost 6 bases, leaving 6 bases of the junction unmatched. The CDR3 length is 14 residues. CDR1 SGHTS and CDR2 YDEGEE come from the germline V gene. This chain's CDR3 is CASNRGQNNEKLFF. The CDR3 bases are TGTGCCAGCAACCGGGGACAGAATAATGAAAAACTGTTTTTT.

The V and J genes are TRBV5-4 and TRBJ1-2; D uncertain. Trimming took off 2 bases at V and 2 bases at J, with 7 bases between the two ends. This CDR3 has 13 residues. CDR1 is SGHNT, CDR2 YYREEE, per germline (reference sequence). The CDR3 region is CASSFRRNYGYTF. In nucleotides, the CDR3 is TGTGCCAGCAGCTTTAGGAGGAACTATGGCTACACCTTC. The full variable domain, completed using reference TRBV5-4 and TRBJ1-2, is ETGVTQSPTHLIKTRGQQVTLRCSSQSGHNTVSWYQQALGQGPQFIFQYYREEENGRGNFPPRFSGLQFPNYSSELNVNALELDDSALYLCASSFRRNYGYTFGSGTRLTVV.

This clone was counted only a few times. This rearrangement joins TRBV6-5 to TRBJ1-6, with TRBD1 matching over 7 bases. CDR3 length: 15 amino acids. Germline CDR1 reads MNHEY; CDR2 reads SVGAGI. V trimming: 4 bases; J trimming: 9 bases; junction bases outside the gene matches: 9. CDR3 amino acids: CASSFSGTAFSPLHF. The DNA for the CDR3 is TGTGCCAGCAGTTTCTCAGGGACAGCCTTTTCACCCCTCCACTTT.

This chain links TRBV9 with TRBJ2-7; 11 bases line up with TRBD2. The V gene's germline CDR1 is SGDLS and CDR2 YYNGEE. This CDR3 region has 15 residues. Trimming cost V 0 bases and J 3 bases; bases outside gene matches: 2. The CDR3 DNA reads as TGTGCCAGCAGCGTAGCTGGGACTAGCGGCTACGAGCAGTACTTC. Translating it yields CASSVAGTSGYEQYF.

This rearrangement joins TRBV6-6 to TRBJ1-3, with D possibly being TRBD1 (5 bases). Germline V lookup: CDR1 MNHNY, CDR2 SVGAGI (reference sequence). The CDR3 loop spans 16 amino acids. V shed 4 bases and J shed 1 base, with 14 bases lying between them. The CDR3: CASSSPGSQSGNTIYF. In DNA, the CDR3 is TGTGCCAGCAGTTCACCAGGGTCCCAGTCTGGAAACACCATATATTTT.

The chain carries TRBV6-4 and TRBJ1-1; 7 nucleotides line up with TRBD1. This CDR3 spans 12 amino acids. V dropped 8 bases and J dropped 9; count of bases not matched to a gene: 9. Germline V gene data show CDR1 as MRHNA and CDR2 as SNTAGT. The DNA for the CDR3 is TGTGCCAGCCGCGAGACGACAGGGAAAGCTTTCTTT. Its translation: CASRETTGKAFF.

J is TRBJ2-2 and V is TRBV6-1; D may be TRBD1 or TRBD2 (6 bases each). V shed 6 bases and J shed 7 bases, with 24 bases lying between them. The CDR3 consists of 17 residues. In germline, CDR1 is MNHNS, CDR2 SASEGT. CDR3 sequence: CASRESIGQRRGGELFF. The DNA for the CDR3 is TGTGCCAGCAGGGAATCAATAGGACAGAGGAGGGGCGGGGAGCTGTTTTTT.

Only a few counts were recorded for this clone. The chain carries TRBV25-1 and TRBJ2-3; 8 bases match TRBD2. V lost 6 bases to trimming and J lost 9 bases; unmatched junction nucleotides: 5. CDR3 length: 12 residues. Germline lookup yields CDR1 MGHDK and CDR2 SYGVNS. CDR3 DNA: TGTGCCAGCAGCCAAATAGCGGGAACGCAGTATTTT. Translated, it gives CASSQIAGTQYF.